This TCR beta chain was profiled in a study of shared clonotypes between healthy human individuals. Whole-study context: CD8 memory received one plate per donor, CD8 naive two, CD4 memory three and CD4 naive three.

Losses at the gene ends were 3 bases for V and 3 bases for J; bases not matched to a gene: 12. Germline V CDR1 and CDR2: KGHSH, LQKENI. This CDR3 spans 17 amino acids. Investigators divided CD4+ cells into CD45RA+ naive and CD45RA-negative memory subsets. This clone has a single count. Produced via immunoSEQ multiplex PCR; TCRdb's table is partial and in-frame only. This sample has 1,400,000 or so clones; around 98.5% occur once, and the top ten carry around 0.38%. The chain carries TRBV18 and TRBJ2-3; 7 bases fit TRBD2. This TCR derives from a man aged 30-40 years in good health. The sequencing input was naive CD4+ T cells sorted from blood. Described subset: CD45RA+ positively selected. CDR3 protein: CASSPREAGLATDTQYF. The DNA for the CDR3 is TGTGCCAGCTCACCCCGGGAAGCGGGATTGGCAACAGATACGCAGTATTTT. The variable domain in full, with the rest retrieved from reference TRBV18 and TRBJ2-3, is NAGVMQNPRHLVRRRGQEARLRCSPMKGHSHVYWYRQLPEEGLKFMVYLQKENIIDESGMPKERFSAEFPKEGPSILRIQQVVRGDSAAYFCASSPREAGLATDTQYFGPGTRLTVL.